This TCR beta chain was retrieved from a study of breast tumors, draining lymph nodes, adjacent tissues. Breast cancer patients provided tissue from their axillary draining lymph nodes. Germline V gene sequence: CDR1 MGHRA, CDR2 YSYEKL. With V trimmed by 2 bases and J by 2 bases, 8 bases remained unmatched. The CDR3 is 17 residues long. This clonotype was seen at least ten times. One entry per CDR3 protein, called by TCRdb with MiXCR from the multiplex PCR reads. The data hold approximately 100,000 distinct CDR3 sequences, with 20% to 25% observed a single time. The sequenced sample consisted of axillary lymph node tissue. The chain recombines TRBV4-1 with TRBJ1-3; 8 bases agree with TRBD1. The clonotype was recovered from a female donor with breast cancer. Some clones in this sample may be carry-over from other donors' samples. The CDR3 sequence is CASSQPWTGSPGNTIYF. CDR3 sequence (DNA): TGCGCCAGCAGCCAACCATGGACAGGGAGTCCTGGAAACACCATATATTTT.